This TCR beta chain was sequenced for a study of blood T cell repertoires in COVID-19. Looking at the study overall: The samples span acute and convalescent COVID-19 from the United States, Italy and Spain. In each case, the material was cDNA or gDNA derived from T cells, B-cell-depleted T cells, or PBMCs.

Original processing methods: How many nucleated cells were present was estimated from reference gene primer amplification. TCRdb keeps only in-frame clones here, not all; method: immunoSEQ multiplex PCR. That table gives V, J and clone size, and the DNA gave D and trimming. This table holds tens of thousands of clones, less than 95% found once. Sequencing input: peripheral blood. The TCR comes from a human donor in a cohort sampled during active COVID-19.

This chain's CDR3 is CASSVVGSGRGSYNEQFF. The CDR3 coding sequence is TGTGCCAGCAGCGTAGTTGGTAGCGGGAGGGGCTCCTACAATGAGCAGTTCTTC. This chain uses TRBV9 with TRBJ2-1; TRBD2 aligns across 11 bases. The junction had 5 bases not matched to a gene; V was cut back by 0 bases and J by 0 bases. The CDR3 contains 18 residues. Germline V gives CDR1 SGDLS, CDR2 YYNGEE.